The sequence of this T cell receptor (beta chain) was determined in a study of tumor-infiltrating lymphocytes in primary liver carcinoma. Comments on this clonotype: Its target is unknown.

A primer matching the constant region was used to make TCR beta cDNA from about 500 ng of total RNA. For TCR beta, libraries were produced by three nested multiplex PCR rounds using slightly modified ARM-PCR. The opening two PCR rounds, approximately 10 cycles each, paired TRBV1-TRBV30 forward primers with a C-beta reverse primer. TCRdb re-called the multiplex PCR reads with MiXCR, one entry per CDR3 protein. This table has about 35,000 distinct CDR3 sequences, over 65% appearing once. V dropped 5 bases and J dropped 3 bases, with 20 bases sitting between them. The CDR3 is 17 amino acids. The germline gives CDR1 MNHNY, CDR2 SVGAGI (reference sequence). Co-extracting RNA and DNA was done with roughly 17-32 mg of unsorted bulk tissue as input. Study-wide results and caveats: The proportion of top clones found throughout all five tumor regions was only about 7-25%.

This chain uses TRBV6-6 with TRBJ1-5; no reliable D call. Sequences were obtained from liver tumor tissue from sampling region 4. Subset specified: tumor region T4, right-lateral pole. This clonotype originated in a man between 40 and 49 years old with primary liver carcinoma and hepatitis B virus infection. CDR3 residues: CASSPHLDHRFNQPQHF. The CDR3 DNA sequence: TGTGCCAGCAGTCCCCACCTTGACCATCGCTTCAATCAGCCCCAGCATTTT.